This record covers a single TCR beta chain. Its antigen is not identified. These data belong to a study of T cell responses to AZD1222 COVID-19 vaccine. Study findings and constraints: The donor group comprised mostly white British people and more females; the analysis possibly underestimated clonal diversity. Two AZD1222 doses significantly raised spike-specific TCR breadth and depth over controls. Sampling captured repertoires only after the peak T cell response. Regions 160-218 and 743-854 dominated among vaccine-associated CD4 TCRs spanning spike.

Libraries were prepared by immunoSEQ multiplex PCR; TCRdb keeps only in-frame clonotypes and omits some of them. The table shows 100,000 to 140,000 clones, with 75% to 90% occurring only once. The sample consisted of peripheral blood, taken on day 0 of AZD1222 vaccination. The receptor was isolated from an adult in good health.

CDR3 nucleotide sequence: TGTGCCAGCAGCTTAGCCCTTTCGGGGGGCAATGAGCAGTTCTTC. Its translation: CASSLALSGGNEQFF. The chain couples TRBV7-6 to TRBJ2-1, with TRBD2 matching over 7 bases. Germline values: CDR1 SGHVS, CDR2 FNYEAQ. Germline trimming cut 0 bases from V and 6 bases from J; bases unmatched to any gene: 5. The length of the CDR3 is 15 residues.